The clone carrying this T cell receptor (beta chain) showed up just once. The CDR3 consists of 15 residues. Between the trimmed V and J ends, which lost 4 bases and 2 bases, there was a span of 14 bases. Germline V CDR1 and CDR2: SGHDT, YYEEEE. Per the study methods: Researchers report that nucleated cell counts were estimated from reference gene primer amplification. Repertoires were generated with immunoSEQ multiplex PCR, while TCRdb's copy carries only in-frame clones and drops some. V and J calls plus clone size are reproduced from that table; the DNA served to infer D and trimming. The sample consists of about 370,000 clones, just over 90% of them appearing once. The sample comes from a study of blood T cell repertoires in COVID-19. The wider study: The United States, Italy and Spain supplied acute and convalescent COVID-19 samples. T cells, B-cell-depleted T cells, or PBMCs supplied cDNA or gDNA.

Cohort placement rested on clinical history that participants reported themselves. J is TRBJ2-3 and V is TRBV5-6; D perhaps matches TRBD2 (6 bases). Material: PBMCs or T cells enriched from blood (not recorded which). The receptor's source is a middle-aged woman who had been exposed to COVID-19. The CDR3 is CASSDGTSATDTQYF. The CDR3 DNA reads TGTGCCAGCAGCGATGGGACTTCCGCCACAGATACGCAGTATTTT.